The clone carrying this T cell receptor (beta chain) was detected ten times or more. RNA transcripts were the source from which TCR beta CDR3 regions were amplified. Second-round multiplex PCR came after a first-round RT-PCR that employed HTBI primers. TCRdb itself ran the multiplex PCR reads through MiXCR, one entry per CDR3 protein. The repertoire consists of about 39,000 distinct CDR3 sequences, with roughly 50% occurring once and the leading ten covering 26%. The record originates from a study of Graves' ophthalmopathy and Graves' hyperthyroidism. V shed 4 bases, J shed 6 bases, and the junction held 14 bases outside the gene matches. Germline CDR1 and CDR2: SGDLS and YYNGEE. There are 18 residues in the CDR3.

The J gene is TRBJ2-2, the V gene TRBV9, with TRBD2 matching over 11 bases. Sequenced: peripheral blood. The receptor's source is an adult woman with stable Graves' hyperthyroidism. The CDR3 DNA follows: TGTGCCAGCAGCTCCAGGACTAGCGGGCACAAACCGCCCGGGGAGCTGTTTTTT. Translating gives CASSSRTSGHKPPGELFF. Using reference TRBV9 and TRBJ2-2 for the parts outside the CDR3, the full variable domain is DSGVTQTPKHLITATGQRVTLRCSPRSGDLSVYWYQQSLDQGLQFLIQYYNGEERAKGNILERFSAQQFPDLHSELNLSSLELGDSALYFCASSSRTSGHKPPGELFFGEGSRLTVL.